This T cell receptor (beta chain) came from a study of T cell responses to AZD1222 COVID-19 vaccine. Only a few counts were recorded for this clone. This specimen includes other DNA sequences encoding the same CDR3. The repertoire was sequenced with immunoSEQ multiplex PCR; TCRdb's copy has only in-frame clones and lacks some. The table includes tens of thousands of clones, just under 90% detected once. Material: peripheral blood, obtained on day 0 of MenACWY control vaccination. The receptor was isolated from an adult in good health.

This CDR3 is CASSTTSGGGTGELFF. CDR3 coding DNA: TGTGCCAGCAGCACTACTAGCGGGGGGGGGACCGGGGAGCTGTTTTTT. The V call is TRBV11-2, the J call TRBJ2-2; 13 positions match TRBD2. The CDR3 length is 16 residues. Germline V gene lookup returns CDR1 SGHAT and CDR2 FQNNGV. V dropped 5 bases and J dropped 5; count of bases not matched to a gene: 5.